This T cell receptor (beta chain) appears in the sequencing data of a study of blood T cell repertoires in COVID-19. About the research overall: Material from acute and convalescent COVID-19 was sourced from the United States, Italy and Spain. T cells, B-cell-depleted T cells, or PBMCs provided the cDNA or gDNA that served as material.

Authors' processing steps: Amplification of reference gene primers provided the estimated nucleated cell counts. Here immunoSEQ multiplex PCR was the method, and the copy in TCRdb shows in-frame clones only, minus some. The D gene and trimming were derived from the DNA, and the V and J assignments and clone size from that table. The table has under 95,000 clones, around 80% seen once. This clone was seen a handful of times. Between the trimmed V and J ends, which lost 0 bases and 6 bases, there was a span of 10 bases. Germline-derived CDR1 and CDR2 are SGHDT and YYEEEE. CDR3 size: 14 residues. The sequenced sample consisted of peripheral blood. This TCR was recovered from a man in his 70s with acute or convalescent COVID-19. J is TRBJ2-1 and V is TRBV5-6; tentative D call: TRBD1 (7 bases). DNA for the CDR3: TGTGCCAGCAGCTTGGCAGGGGGAGGCAATGAGCAGTTCTTC. It yields the protein CASSLAGGGNEQFF.